The 16 T cell receptor beta chains below come from one sample, sequenced in a study of blood T cell repertoires in COVID-19. Sequencing used immunoSEQ multiplex PCR; TCRdb keeps in-frame clones, though not all of them. The table shows tens of thousands of clones, with around 83% occurring only once. The sample consisted of peripheral blood. The receptors come from an older woman with acute or convalescent COVID-19.

The rearrangement links TRBV5-1 to TRBJ2-5, with D perhaps matching TRBD1 (6 bases). CDR3 length: 15 amino acids. Deletions cut 4 bases from V and 1 base from J, with 14 bases between. The germline V gene encodes CDR1 SGHRS and CDR2 YFSETQ. The DNA for the CDR3 is TGCGCCAGCAGCCGCACTCGACAGGTCCAAGAGACCCAGTACTTC. This sequence encodes CASSRTRQVQETQYF.

The gene calls are TRBV4-2 and TRBJ2-1, with 8 bases identical to TRBD2. Germline values: CDR1 LGHNA, CDR2 YNFKEQ. V dropped 1 base and J dropped 10; count of bases not matched to a gene: 15. CDR3 length equals 17 residues. The CDR3 DNA sequence: TGTGCCAGCAGCCAAGCAGGAACAGGGTATGGGACTAGGGAGCAGTTCTTC. Translation gives CASSQAGTGYGTREQFF.

This chain connects TRBV6-6 to TRBJ2-2, with 8 bases that match TRBD1. Germline V gene data show CDR1 as MNHNY and CDR2 as SVGAGI (reference sequence). This CDR3 contains 15 residues. V dropped 6 bases and J dropped 4; count of bases not matched to a gene: 7. In DNA, the CDR3 is TGTGCCAGCAGCTACAGGGGGTTAGGCACCGGGGAGCTGTTTTTT. Its protein product is CASSYRGLGTGELFF.

The genes are TRBV11-2 and TRBJ2-3, with a tentative D call TRBD2 (7 bases). The CDR3 extends over 16 amino acids. The V end was cut by 4 bases, the J end by 3 bases, with 17 bases between. CDR1 is SGHAT and CDR2 is FQNNGV in the germline V gene. CDR3 in DNA: TGTGCCAGCAGCTCCAGGAGTCGGGGGGCGACAGATACGCAGTATTTT. It is translated as CASSSRSRGATDTQYF.

V usage is TRBV7-2 and J usage is TRBJ1-2; D is ambiguous. From germline, CDR1 is SGHTA and CDR2 FQGNSA. There are 12 residues in the CDR3. V lost 3 bases and J lost 8, with 10 bases in between. This CDR3 reads CASSFPGRGYTF. As DNA, the CDR3 is TGTGCCAGCAGCTTCCCCGGTCGCGGCTACACCTTC.

About this clone itself: The sample carries other DNA sequences with the same CDR3. The chain carries TRBV5-1 and TRBJ2-3; 11 nucleotides match TRBD2. The V gene's germline CDR1 is SGHRS and CDR2 YFSETQ. The CDR3 has 16 residues. The J segment lost 4 bases and the V segment lost 0 bases, leaving 4 bases of the junction unmatched. CDR3: CASSLGGTSGADTQYF. CDR3 sequence (DNA): TGCGCCAGCAGCTTGGGTGGGACTAGCGGCGCAGATACGCAGTATTTT.

The rearrangement joins TRBV6-6 to TRBJ2-7; the match to TRBD1 covers 10 bases. J gave up 6 bases and V 2 bases, and 4 bases lay outside the gene matches. The CDR3 is 14 amino acids. Germline V lookup: CDR1 MNHNY, CDR2 SVGAGI (reference sequence). The CDR3 nucleotides are TGTGCCAGCAGTTACCGAAGACAGGGGGCCGAGCAGTACTTC. As protein: CASSYRRQGAEQYF.

V usage is TRBV6-2 or TRBV6-3 and J usage is TRBJ1-6; no firm D call. Trimming took 4 bases from V and 10 from J, leaving 17 bases between them. CDR3 length: 15 amino acids. CDR1 and CDR2 (germline): MNHEY, SVGEGT. The CDR3 reads CASSSRRHLESPLHF. Here the CDR3 DNA reads TGTGCCAGCAGTTCTCGTAGACACCTCGAGTCACCCCTCCACTTT.

V and J are TRBV27 and TRBJ2-1; 7 bases align to TRBD2. Germline lookup yields CDR1 MNHEY and CDR2 SMNVEV (reference sequence). Trimming took 3 bases from V and 7 from J; bases not matched to a gene: 6. CDR3 length: 14 residues. The CDR3 bases are TGTGCCAGCAGTTTGGGAGCGGGATTTAATGAGCAGTTCTTC. The encoded protein is CASSLGAGFNEQFF.

The V gene is TRBV30, the J gene TRBJ2-1; D might be TRBD2 (7 bases). With 3 bases removed from V and 2 bases from J, the gap between germline ends came to 17 bases. CDR1 and CDR2 (germline): GTSNPN, SVGIG (reference sequence). CDR3 length: 16 amino acids. CDR3 amino acids: CAWSMVGGGAYNEQFF. In DNA form, the CDR3 reads TGTGCCTGGAGCATGGTGGGCGGGGGCGCCTACAATGAGCAGTTCTTC.

The gene calls are TRBV19 and TRBJ2-5; 7 bases fit TRBD2. CDR1 LNHDA and CDR2 SQIVND come from the germline V gene (reference sequence). CDR3 length equals 17 residues. Germline trimming cut 2 bases from V and 0 bases from J; bases unmatched to any gene: 9. DNA for the CDR3: TGTGCCAGTAGTATATTTAGGTCTAGCGGCAACCAAGAGACCCAGTACTTC. Protein sequence: CASSIFRSSGNQETQYF.

This clone was counted a few times. The CDR3 reads CASSVTRENTGELFF. In DNA form, the CDR3 reads TGTGCCAGCAGCGTAACTAGGGAAAACACCGGGGAGCTGTTTTTT. This sequence joins TRBV9 and TRBJ2-2, with a weak D call TRBD2 (5 bases). The CDR3 runs 15 residues. Germline assignment: CDR1 SGDLS and CDR2 YYNGEE. The V end lost 1 base, the J end lost 2 bases, and 9 bases lay between the germline ends.

The chain has TRBV5-8 and TRBJ1-6, with a tentative D call TRBD1 (5 bases). Trimming stripped 2 bases from V and 7 bases from J, with 10 bases between. This CDR3 contains 14 residues. CDR1 is SGHTS, CDR2 YDEGEE, per germline. In DNA, the CDR3 is TGTGCCAGCAGCTTCCAGGGTAACAATTCACCCCTCCACTTT. Translation gives CASSFQGNNSPLHF.

The gene calls are TRBV5-1 and TRBJ2-3; TRBD1 agrees at 9 bases. The CDR3 spans 13 residues. The V gene end was trimmed by 4 bases and the J gene end by 9 bases; junction bases not matched to a gene: 6. Looked up from germline, CDR1 is SGHRS and CDR2 is YFSETQ. The CDR3 is CASSRDREGTQYF. In DNA form, the CDR3 reads TGCGCCAGCAGCCGGGACAGGGAGGGCACGCAGTATTTT. Full variable domain (missing parts from reference TRBV5-1 and TRBJ2-3): KAGVTQTPRYLIKTRGQQVTLSCSPISGHRSVSWYQQTPGQGLQFLFEYFSETQRNKGNFPGRFSGRQFSNSRSEMNVSTLELGDSALYLCASSRDREGTQYFGPGTRLTVL.

This chain uses TRBV20-1 with TRBJ1-2; D call uncertain. The germline CDR1 and CDR2 sequences are DFQATT and SNEGSKA (reference sequence). The CDR3 runs to 14 residues. Trimming pared 3 bases from V and 7 bases from J, leaving 18 bases between. CDR3 DNA sequence: TGCAGTGCTAGTGGTGGTCCACTGAGAGGTGGCTACACCTTC. It translates to CSASGGPLRGGYTF.

The chain carries TRBV9 and TRBJ1-4; perhaps TRBD1 as D (6 bases). The V end was cut by 2 bases, the J end by 4 bases, with 18 bases between. Germline V CDR1 and CDR2: SGDLS, YYNGEE. This CDR3 has 17 residues. The CDR3 nucleotides read TGTGCCAGCAGCGTCGGCACCCCAGGGGCCGGTAATGAAAAACTGTTTTTT. Translation: CASSVGTPGAGNEKLFF. Combining the CDR3 with reference TRBV9 and TRBJ1-4 gives the whole variable domain DSGVTQTPKHLITATGQRVTLRCSPRSGDLSVYWYQQSLDQGLQFLIQYYNGEERAKGNILERFSAQQFPDLHSELNLSSLELGDSALYFCASSVGTPGAGNEKLFFGSGTQLSVL.